The rows below give T cell receptor beta chains drawn from one sample of a study of blood T cells in healthy people across ages. A single record per CDR3 protein comes from TCRdb applying MiXCR to the 5' RACE reads. The table records about 640,000 distinct CDR3 sequences, approximately 40% of them present only once. The sequencing input was blood. The receptors derive from an older man in good health. The CDR3 runs from the conserved cysteine through the conserved F or W. D genes are given only for firm matches. Clone sizes are given selectively: once, few, many, or a class where the clone is expanded.

V gene,clone size,J gene,D gene,CDR3 DNA,CDR3 protein
TRBV12-3/TRBV12-4,.,TRBJ1-4,TRBD1,TGTGCCAGCAGTCCGGGACAGGGGAATAATGAAAAACTGTTTTTT,CASSPGQGNNEKLFF
TRBV20-1,few,TRBJ2-1,.,TGCAGTGCTAGACTCCAGGGGTTCTCCTACAATGAGCAGTTCTTC,CSARLQGFSYNEQFF
TRBV6-2/TRBV6-3,.,TRBJ2-5,.,TGTGCCAGCAGTTGGATCAGACAGGCCCGGGCGGAGACCCAGTACTTC,CASSWIRQARAETQYF
TRBV29-1,.,TRBJ1-1,.,TGCAGCGTTGAAGAAGGACGGGCCGAAGCTTTCTTT,CSVEEGRAEAFF
TRBV15,.,TRBJ2-4,.,TGTGCCACCAGCAGAGATCTAAGGGCTGGTGACATTCAGTACTTC,CATSRDLRAGDIQYF
TRBV5-4,.,TRBJ2-3,.,TGTGCCAGCAGCCTGGGGACACGGTTCACAGATACGCAGTATTTT,CASSLGTRFTDTQYF
TRBV18,.,TRBJ2-3,TRBD1,TGTGCCAGCTCACTCCCCAGGGGGCCTAGCACAGATACGCAGTATTTT,CASSLPRGPSTDTQYF
TRBV7-9,few,TRBJ2-1,TRBD2,TGTGCCAGCAGCGAAGCGGGAGGGCAGTTCTTC,CASSEAGGQFF
TRBV7-2,.,TRBJ2-7,.,TGTGCCAGCAGCTTAGGGAGTCGCGTAGCCTACGAGCAGTACTTC,CASSLGSRVAYEQYF
TRBV28,few,TRBJ2-6,.,TGTGCCAGCGGAAGCGCCTCTGGGGCCAGCGTCCTGACTTTC,CASGSASGASVLTF
TRBV20-1,.,TRBJ2-1,TRBD2,TGCAGTGCTAGAGATCAAGCGGGAGTACCCTACAATGAGCAGTTCTTC,CSARDQAGVPYNEQFF
TRBV20-1,.,TRBJ2-7,.,TGCAGTGCTAGGCGGATAAGCCCCTACAATGAGCAGTACTTC,CSARRISPYNEQYF
TRBV5-6,few,TRBJ1-2,TRBD1,TGTGCCAGCACCTTCGGACAGGGGTATGGCTACACCTTC,CASTFGQGYGYTF
TRBV20-1,.,TRBJ1-3,.,TGCAGTACTAGAGTCGGGGGGAGCAGCTCTGGAAACACCATATATTTT,CSTRVGGSSSGNTIYF
TRBV19,.,TRBJ2-5,TRBD2,TGTGCCAGTAGTTCATACAGCGGGGTGGAGACCCAGTACTTC,CASSSYSGVETQYF
TRBV27,.,TRBJ1-4,.,TGTGCCAGCAGTACGTCCAGCGTAACTAATGAAAAACTGTTTTTT,CASSTSSVTNEKLFF
TRBV4-1,.,TRBJ1-2,TRBD1,TGCGCCAGCAGCCCGACGACAGGGGAAGGAGGCTACACCTTC,CASSPTTGEGGYTF
TRBV4-3,.,TRBJ2-3,TRBD2,TGCGCCAGCAGCCAAGAGACTAGCGGGGGCTTGGCCCGGTATTTT,CASSQETSGGLARYF
TRBV15,many,TRBJ2-1,TRBD1,TGTGCCACCAGCAGGGACAGGGCGTACAATGAGCAGTTCTTC,CATSRDRAYNEQFF
TRBV6-2/TRBV6-3,few,TRBJ1-1,.,TGTGCCAGCAGGAAGGGTGACATGGGAGAAGCTTTCTTT,CASRKGDMGEAFF
TRBV7-2,.,TRBJ2-1,.,TGTGCCAGCAGCATAGGGGGAGGCAGGGCTGACTACAATGAGCAGTTCTTC,CASSIGGGRADYNEQFF
TRBV3-1,.,TRBJ2-5,TRBD2,TGTGCCAGCACCCCTGGGGTTAGCGGGGGCCAATACAATGAGCAGTACTTC,CASTPGVSGGQYNEQYF
TRBV12-3/TRBV12-4,.,TRBJ2-5,.,TGTGCCAGCAGGCATGCTAGTGAGGGGGAGACCCGGTACTTC,CASRHASEGETRYF
TRBV15,.,TRBJ1-6,.,TGTGCCACCAGCAGAGAGGGCGCAGGGTCTTCACCCCTCCACTTT,CATSREGAGSSPLHF
TRBV3-1,.,TRBJ1-2,.,TGTGCCAGCAGCCAGCAGCGGAACTATGGCTACACCTTC,CASSQQRNYGYTF
TRBV6-6,.,TRBJ1-5,.,TGCGCCAGCAGTTTACACCCCCGGGATCAGCGCCAGCATTTT,CASSLHPRDQRQHF
TRBV29-1,many,TRBJ2-1,.,TGCAGCGTTGGTGTGACCCCATTCTTGTCCGGCAATCAGCAGTTCTTC,CSVGVTPFLSGNQQFF
TRBV7-6,.,TRBJ1-2,.,TGTGCCAGCAGCTTAGAGGCAGGGAGTAACTATGGCTACACCTTC,CASSLEAGSNYGYTF
TRBV7-2,.,TRBJ2-1,.,TGTGCCAGCTTATTCTATGGGCAGTTCTTC,CASLFYGQFF
TRBV20-1,few,TRBJ1-2,TRBD1,TGCAGTGGGGGACAGGGCCATGGCTACACCTTC,CSGGQGHGYTF
TRBV20-1,few,TRBJ2-5,TRBD2,TGCAGTGCTAGACATCTCCGGGGACTAGCGAACCAAGAGACCCAGTACTTC,CSARHLRGLANQETQYF
TRBV14,.,TRBJ1-2,TRBD1,TGTGCCAGCAGCCACCCGACAGGGACCTATGGCTACACCTTC,CASSHPTGTYGYTF
TRBV7-2,few,TRBJ2-7,TRBD2,TGTGCCAGCAGCGCTAGCGGGGGCCCCTACGAGCAGTACTTC,CASSASGGPYEQYF
TRBV7-2,few,TRBJ1-4,.,TGTGCCAGCAACAGAAATGGGCAGATGAATGAAAAACTGTTTTTT,CASNRNGQMNEKLFF
TRBV27,few,TRBJ2-1,TRBD2,TGTGCCAGCGGACTAGCGGGGGTTACCTACAATGAGCAGTTCTTC,CASGLAGVTYNEQFF
TRBV20-1,few,TRBJ1-1,.,TGCAGTGCCAGGACCTCGACTGAAGCTTTCTTT,CSARTSTEAFF
TRBV12-3/TRBV12-4,few,TRBJ2-1,.,TGTGCCAGCAGTCCCGTTGCGGTGGGGTTCTACAATGAGCAGTTCTTC,CASSPVAVGFYNEQFF
TRBV27,few,TRBJ2-7,.,TGTGCCAGCAGTTTATCGGGAGGGGGTCAATCCTACGAGCAGTACTTC,CASSLSGGGQSYEQYF
TRBV5-1,few,TRBJ2-1,TRBD2,TGCGCCAGCAGCGGCAACCTAGCGGGAGGCAATGAGCAGTTCTTC,CASSGNLAGGNEQFF
TRBV20-1,.,TRBJ2-1,.,TGCAGTGCTAGAGATATGGTGTCGGGAGAGCAGTTCTTC,CSARDMVSGEQFF
TRBV7-6,.,TRBJ2-1,.,TGTGCCAGCAGAAAAGGGGGGGTTCAGTCCTACAATGAGCAGTTCTTC,CASRKGGVQSYNEQFF
TRBV3-1,.,TRBJ2-1,TRBD2,TGTGCCAGCAGCCCGGGACTACAATACAATGAGCAGTTCTTC,CASSPGLQYNEQFF
TRBV28,few,TRBJ2-4,.,TGTGCCAGCAGTTTCCAGATTCCGGGACGATTGAGGGCCAAAAACATTCAGTACTTC,CASSFQIPGRLRAKNIQYF
TRBV20-1,many,TRBJ2-7,.,TGCAGTGCTATTGTAGGGGGGGGCTTAAAGGGCGAGCAGTACTTC,CSAIVGGGLKGEQYF
TRBV24-1,.,TRBJ2-3,.,TGTGTCACCAGTCGTCCGACGGGGGGCGCGGGTGGAGATGCGCAGTATTTT,CVTSRPTGGAGGDAQYF
TRBV24-1,many,TRBJ2-5,.,TGTGCCACCAGTGATAGATCACGGCCGCCGGAGACCCAGTACTTC,CATSDRSRPPETQYF
TRBV15,many,TRBJ2-7,.,TGTGCCACCAGCAGAGATTACCAGGGTGGCGAGCAGTACTTC,CATSRDYQGGEQYF
TRBV28,.,TRBJ1-4,TRBD1,TGTGCCTCCTCCCGGGACAGGGGGCTTAATGAAGAACTGTTTTTT,CASSRDRGLNEELFF